This TCR beta chain stems from a study of cytotoxic CD8 clonotypes in ibrutinib-treated CLL. The ends were cut back, 4 bases at V and 5 bases at J, with 15 bases in the middle. CDR3 length equals 15 residues. As regards this clone: Its cognate antigen is unknown.

Some clones are missing from TCRdb's copy, which holds only in-frame ones; the method was immunoSEQ multiplex PCR. The data contain approximately 330,000 clones, roughly 80% of them seen just once; the ten biggest clones take up 6.5% to 8%. Overall study findings and caveats: Clonality at baseline surpassed age-matched healthy donors and tracked circulating CD8+ T-cell counts.

The genes are TRBV23-1 and TRBJ1-5; D not resolved. TRBV23-1 is reported as an ORF; its role is uncertain. The sample consisted of PBMCs, taken before ibrutinib treatment. The sequence was obtained from a human donor with chronic lymphocytic leukemia. CDR3 sequence (DNA): TGCGCCAGCAGTCCCGGCACATTCCCCTATCAGCCCCAGCATTTT. Translating gives CASSPGTFPYQPQHF.